Listed here are 9 T cell receptor beta chains from one sample, sequenced in a study of CD4 T cell repertoires in COVID-19. Sequencing used immunoSEQ multiplex PCR; TCRdb keeps in-frame clones, though not all of them. The sample records about 75,000 clones, 83% being singletons. Sequencing used CD4+ T cells from peripheral blood, obtained after recovery from COVID-19. The origin of the receptors is a human donor who had COVID-19.

This clone has only a few counts. In the same sample, other DNA sequences code for this CDR3. The CDR3 reads CASSLRGSTEAFF. CDR3 sequence (DNA): TGTGCCAGCAGTTTGAGAGGGAGCACTGAAGCTTTCTTT. This chain joins TRBV27 and TRBJ1-1; D remains unclear. In germline, CDR1 is MNHEY, CDR2 SMNVEV (reference sequence). Trimming removed 3 bases at V and 4 bases at J, with 9 bases between. The CDR3 loop spans 13 amino acids.

This clone was seen once. This chain links TRBV6-5 with TRBJ1-2; D is uncertain. The CDR3 runs 12 residues. CDR1 is MNHEY and CDR2 is SVGAGI in the germline V gene. V lost 2 bases and J 8 bases, leaving 9 bases between the germline ends. The DNA for the CDR3 is TGTGCCAGCAGTTACAACGGGAGAGGCTACACCTTC. As protein: CASSYNGRGYTF.

The chain combines TRBV28 with TRBJ2-6, with 7 nucleotides matching TRBD1. Trimming removed 3 bases from V and 0 bases from J; junction bases left unmatched: 8. Germline lookup yields CDR1 MDHEN and CDR2 SYDVKM. There are 18 residues in the CDR3. CDR3 in DNA: TGTGCCAGCAGTTTCGGGACAGAATGGGGCTCTGGGGCCAACGTCCTGACTTTC. This gives the protein CASSFGTEWGSGANVLTF.

V is TRBV9 and J is TRBJ1-2; the match to TRBD1 covers 8 bases. V lost 3 bases and J lost 4; bases outside the gene matches: 5. Germline CDR1 is SGDLS and CDR2 is YYNGEE. The CDR3 contains 14 residues. The CDR3 protein is CASSAQGASYGYTF. In DNA form, the CDR3 reads TGTGCCAGCAGCGCCCAGGGGGCGAGCTATGGCTACACCTTC.

The rearrangement uses TRBV4-2 and TRBJ2-5; the D gene is possibly TRBD1 (6 bases). The V end was cut by 4 bases, the J end by 2 bases, with 14 bases between. There are 15 residues in the CDR3. CDR1 and CDR2 from the germline V gene are LGHNA and YNFKEQ. CDR3 sequence reads: CASSLGRGQQETQYF. The DNA of the CDR3 is TGTGCCAGCAGCCTGGGAAGAGGACAGCAAGAGACCCAGTACTTC.

The V gene is TRBV19, the J gene TRBJ1-5, with TRBD1 identical over 11 bases. This CDR3 has 15 amino acids. Germline trimming cut 6 bases from V and 9 bases from J; bases unmatched to any gene: 10. Per the germline V gene, CDR1 is LNHDA and CDR2 is SQIVND (reference sequence). The chain's CDR3 is CASSTRTGGEGPQHF. The DNA for the CDR3 is TGTGCCAGTAGCACCCGGACAGGGGGCGAGGGGCCCCAGCATTTT. Full variable domain (rest looked up from reference TRBV19 and TRBJ1-5): DGGITQSPKYLFRKEGQNVTLSCEQNLNHDAMYWYRQDPGQGLRLIYYSQIVNDFQKGDIAEGYSVSREKKESFPLTVTSAQKNPTAFYLCASSTRTGGEGPQHFGDGTRLSIL.

The CDR3 spells CASSEVASLNSPLHF. CDR3 sequence (DNA): TGTGCCAGCAGTGAAGTAGCCAGTTTAAATTCACCCCTCCACTTT. The genes are TRBV6-1 and TRBJ1-6; no definite D call. Germline values: CDR1 MNHNS, CDR2 SASEGT. V was cut by 1 base and J by 7 bases, with 11 bases left in between. The CDR3 runs to 15 residues.

Here the CDR3 reads CASSSTGGFEAFF. The CDR3 DNA reads TGTGCCAGCAGTTCGACAGGGGGATTTGAAGCTTTCTTT. V gene TRBV12-3 or TRBV12-4 combines with J gene TRBJ1-1, with 9 bases aligning to TRBD1. The CDR3 totals 13 residues. The V gene end was trimmed by 4 bases and the J gene end by 7 bases; junction bases not matched to a gene: 4.

The V and J genes are TRBV11-2 and TRBJ1-6, with no clear D. Trimming removed 3 bases from V and 10 bases from J, with 10 bases in between. Germline-derived CDR1 and CDR2 are SGHAT and FQNNGV. The length of the CDR3 is 13 residues. CDR3 loop: CASSFEVKSPLHF. The CDR3 DNA sequence: TGTGCCAGCAGCTTCGAGGTGAAATCACCCCTCCACTTT.